The 3 T cell receptor beta chains below come from one sample, sequenced in a study of T cell responses to AZD1222 COVID-19 vaccine. The data were produced by immunoSEQ multiplex PCR, yet TCRdb's version contains in-frame clones alone and is incomplete. The data hold about 70,000 clones, with around 85% observed a single time. The specimen was peripheral blood, collected on day 0 of AZD1222 vaccination. Receptors originate from an adult in good health.

The gene calls are TRBV27 and TRBJ2-7; 9 bases agree with TRBD1. The ends lost 0 bases at V and 4 bases at J; junction bases unmatched: 1. From germline, CDR1 is MNHEY and CDR2 SMNVEV (reference sequence). The CDR3 is 14 amino acids. CDR3 amino acids: CASSLSDRGYEQYF. The CDR3 bases are TGTGCCAGCAGTTTATCGGACAGGGGATACGAGCAGTACTTC.

This rearrangement joins TRBV5-6 to TRBJ2-7, with D perhaps TRBD2 (6 bases). Germline CDR1 is SGHDT and CDR2 is YYEEEE. Trimming stripped 0 bases from V and 3 bases from J, with 13 bases between. This CDR3 is built from 15 residues. CDR3 sequence (DNA): TGTGCCAGCAGCTTGGTGGGGGGATCCTTCTACGAGCAGTACTTC. This sequence encodes CASSLVGGSFYEQYF.

This chain connects TRBV9 to TRBJ2-3, with 9 bases fitting TRBD1. Germline assignment: CDR1 SGDLS and CDR2 YYNGEE. The V segment lost 4 bases and the J segment 8 bases; nucleotides outside the gene matches: 5. The CDR3 is 13 residues long. The CDR3 reads CASSSSTGGTQYF. CDR3 nucleotides: TGTGCCAGCAGCTCCTCGACAGGGGGTACGCAGTATTTT.